The rows below give T cell receptor beta chains drawn from one sample of a study of blood T cell repertoires in COVID-19. Produced via immunoSEQ multiplex PCR; TCRdb's table is partial and in-frame only. The sample gives 200,000 to 300,000 clones, roughly 86% of which show up once; roughly 2.6% is in the top ten. Input material: PBMCs or T cells enriched from blood (not recorded which). Receptors originate from a young woman who had recovered from COVID-19. CDR3s include the opening cysteine and the closing phenylalanine or tryptophan. A D gene is named only where the DNA matches it firmly. For some rows the clone size is stated as once, few or many, or as a class when expanded; others skip it.

cdr3_aa: CASSPTSGRAEGQFF; cdr3_nt: TGTGCCAGCAGCCCTACTAGCGGGAGGGCCGAGGGGCAGTTCTTC; j_call: TRBJ2-1; v_call: TRBV9; d_call: TRBD2; clone_size: .
cdr3_aa: CASSQTGARTEAFF; cdr3_nt: TGTGCCAGCAGCCAGACAGGGGCGAGGACTGAAGCTTTCTTT; j_call: TRBJ1-1; v_call: TRBV27; d_call: TRBD1; clone_size: .
cdr3_aa: CASSLVSNPEAFF; cdr3_nt: TGTGCCAGCAGTTTAGTGTCTAATCCCGAAGCTTTCTTT; j_call: TRBJ1-1; v_call: TRBV12-3/TRBV12-4; d_call: .; clone_size: .
cdr3_aa: CASSLPHGEAFF; cdr3_nt: TGTGCCAGCAGCTTGCCCCACGGTGAAGCTTTCTTT; j_call: TRBJ1-1; v_call: TRBV7-9; d_call: .; clone_size: .
cdr3_aa: CASSPIDRDPNQPQHF; cdr3_nt: TGTGCCAGCAGCCCAATAGACAGGGATCCCAATCAGCCCCAGCATTTT; j_call: TRBJ1-5; v_call: TRBV5-5; d_call: TRBD1; clone_size: .
cdr3_aa: CASSAGGGALRYSNQPQHF; cdr3_nt: TGTGCCAGCAGTGCGGGGGGGGGCGCACTCAGATATAGCAATCAGCCCCAGCATTTT; j_call: TRBJ1-5; v_call: TRBV6-1; d_call: .; clone_size: .
cdr3_aa: CASSYGGGPEETQYF; cdr3_nt: TGTGCCAGCAGTTACGGCGGGGGGCCCGAAGAGACCCAGTACTTC; j_call: TRBJ2-5; v_call: TRBV6-5; d_call: TRBD2; clone_size: .
cdr3_aa: CASSLPMGRGTANTEAFF; cdr3_nt: TGTGCCAGCAGCTTACCTATGGGGCGGGGCACAGCGAACACTGAAGCTTTCTTT; j_call: TRBJ1-1; v_call: TRBV11-3; d_call: .; clone_size: .
cdr3_aa: CASSPHAGGNNEQFF; cdr3_nt: TGTGCCAGCAGTCCTCACGCGGGAGGGAACAATGAGCAGTTCTTC; j_call: TRBJ2-1; v_call: TRBV28; d_call: TRBD2; clone_size: .
cdr3_aa: CASSFTSSYNEQFF; cdr3_nt: TGCGCCAGCAGCTTTACGAGCTCCTACAATGAGCAGTTCTTC; j_call: TRBJ2-1; v_call: TRBV5-1; d_call: .; clone_size: .
cdr3_aa: CASSLGRGITYNSPLHF; cdr3_nt: TGTGCCAGCAGCTTAGGTCGGGGGATAACCTATAATTCACCCCTCCACTTT; j_call: TRBJ1-6; v_call: TRBV11-2; d_call: .; clone_size: .
cdr3_aa: CASSPRGGRYNEQFF; cdr3_nt: TGTGCCAGCTCACCACGCGGGGGGCGTTACAATGAGCAGTTCTTC; j_call: TRBJ2-1; v_call: TRBV18; d_call: TRBD2; clone_size: .
cdr3_aa: CSVKRRLAKQETQYF; cdr3_nt: TGCAGCGTTAAACGTCGACTAGCAAAGCAAGAGACCCAGTACTTC; j_call: TRBJ2-5; v_call: TRBV29-1; d_call: TRBD2; clone_size: few
cdr3_aa: CASSLNLAGGLGATDTQYF; cdr3_nt: TGTGCCAGCAGCTTAAACCTAGCGGGAGGGTTAGGGGCCACAGATACGCAGTATTTT; j_call: TRBJ2-3; v_call: TRBV7-9; d_call: TRBD2; clone_size: .
cdr3_aa: CASSFPGTVLAGGEETQYF; cdr3_nt: TGTGCCAGCAGCTTCCCGGGGACAGTACTAGCGGGAGGTGAAGAGACCCAGTACTTC; j_call: TRBJ2-5; v_call: TRBV7-9; d_call: TRBD2; clone_size: .
cdr3_aa: CAIRTDKSSYEQYF; cdr3_nt: TGTGCCATCAGGACAGACAAGAGCTCCTACGAGCAGTACTTC; j_call: TRBJ2-7; v_call: TRBV10-3; d_call: .; clone_size: .
cdr3_aa: CASSQDQASGQETQYF; cdr3_nt: TGTGCCAGCAGCCAAGATCAAGCGAGCGGCCAAGAGACCCAGTACTTC; j_call: TRBJ2-5; v_call: TRBV4-2; d_call: .; clone_size: .
cdr3_aa: CASSEYGPNTEAFF; cdr3_nt: TGTGCCAGCAGTGAATATGGGCCCAACACTGAAGCTTTCTTT; j_call: TRBJ1-1; v_call: TRBV25-1; d_call: .; clone_size: .
cdr3_aa: CASSEWGRGGDYGYTF; cdr3_nt: TGTGCCAGCAGTGAATGGGGGAGAGGGGGCGACTATGGCTACACCTTC; j_call: TRBJ1-2; v_call: TRBV2; d_call: TRBD1; clone_size: .
cdr3_aa: CSVESGHRYEQYF; cdr3_nt: TGCAGCGTGGAGTCAGGACATCGCTACGAGCAGTACTTC; j_call: TRBJ2-7; v_call: TRBV29-1; d_call: .; clone_size: .
cdr3_aa: CASSFYRLAGADRLTGELFF; cdr3_nt: TGTGCCAGCAGTTTTTATAGACTAGCGGGAGCGGATAGACTAACCGGGGAGCTGTTTTTT; j_call: TRBJ2-2; v_call: TRBV28; d_call: TRBD2; clone_size: .
cdr3_aa: CASSKNPGQGLETQYF; cdr3_nt: TGTGCCAGCAGCAAAAATCCGGGACAGGGCTTGGAGACCCAGTACTTC; j_call: TRBJ2-5; v_call: TRBV7-9; d_call: TRBD1; clone_size: .
cdr3_aa: CASSRAPGTFYEQYF; cdr3_nt: TGTGCCAGCAGCCGAGCGCCCGGGACATTCTACGAGCAGTACTTC; j_call: TRBJ2-7; v_call: TRBV3-1/TRBV3-2; d_call: .; clone_size: .
cdr3_aa: CASSESDSNSPLHF; cdr3_nt: TGCGCCAGCAGTGAGTCGGACAGTAATTCACCCCTCCACTTT; j_call: TRBJ1-6; v_call: TRBV10-2; d_call: .; clone_size: .
cdr3_aa: CASTRVGVQGGGYTF; cdr3_nt: TGCGCCAGCACCCGAGTAGGGGTGCAGGGGGGAGGCTACACCTTC; j_call: TRBJ1-2; v_call: TRBV4-1; d_call: TRBD1; clone_size: .
cdr3_aa: CASSLNYQTSGGTDTQYF; cdr3_nt: TGTGCCAGCAGCTTAAATTACCAGACTAGCGGGGGAACAGATACGCAGTATTTT; j_call: TRBJ2-3; v_call: TRBV7-6; d_call: TRBD2; clone_size: .
cdr3_aa: CASSFGGAAINYNEQFF; cdr3_nt: TGTGCCAGCAGCTTCGGGGGGGCGGCGATCAACTACAATGAGCAGTTCTTC; j_call: TRBJ2-1; v_call: TRBV5-4; d_call: TRBD2; clone_size: once
cdr3_aa: CATSLSGGPLEQFF; cdr3_nt: TGTGCCACCAGCCTTAGCGGGGGGCCCCTTGAGCAGTTCTTC; j_call: TRBJ2-1; v_call: TRBV24-1; d_call: TRBD2; clone_size: .
cdr3_aa: CASSRWVLAGEGEQFF; cdr3_nt: TGTGCCAGCAGCCGGTGGGTTCTAGCGGGAGAGGGTGAGCAGTTCTTC; j_call: TRBJ2-1; v_call: TRBV7-9; d_call: TRBD2; clone_size: .
cdr3_aa: CASSRNLLIVRDTEAFF; cdr3_nt: TGCGCCAGCAGCCGAAACCTTCTAATTGTCCGGGACACTGAAGCTTTCTTT; j_call: TRBJ1-1; v_call: TRBV4-1; d_call: .; clone_size: once
cdr3_aa: CASSSRRGRGRSDTQYF; cdr3_nt: TGCGCCAGCAGCTCCCGTCGAGGCAGGGGGCGGTCAGATACGCAGTATTTT; j_call: TRBJ2-3; v_call: TRBV5-1; d_call: TRBD1; clone_size: once
cdr3_aa: CASSLWGRGDNSPLHF; cdr3_nt: TGTGCCAGCAGTTTATGGGGCAGGGGCGATAATTCACCCCTCCACTTT; j_call: TRBJ1-6; v_call: TRBV28; d_call: .; clone_size: .
cdr3_aa: CAWSDVPGATGELFF; cdr3_nt: TGTGCCTGGAGCGATGTCCCTGGGGCCACCGGGGAGCTGTTTTTT; j_call: TRBJ2-2; v_call: TRBV30; d_call: .; clone_size: once
cdr3_aa: CASSRTGVRETQYF; cdr3_nt: TGTGCCAGCAGTCGGACAGGGGTCCGGGAGACCCAGTACTTC; j_call: TRBJ2-5; v_call: TRBV6-6; d_call: TRBD1; clone_size: .
cdr3_aa: CASSLRWDFEAFF; cdr3_nt: TGTGCCAGCAGCCTGCGATGGGACTTTGAAGCTTTCTTT; j_call: TRBJ1-1; v_call: TRBV7-2; d_call: .; clone_size: .
cdr3_aa: CASSQEVAGAPGYTF; cdr3_nt: TGCGCCAGCAGCCAAGAGGTAGCGGGGGCGCCCGGCTACACCTTC; j_call: TRBJ1-2; v_call: TRBV4-1; d_call: .; clone_size: .
cdr3_aa: CASRFDSATEAFF; cdr3_nt: TGTGCCAGCAGATTCGACAGTGCCACTGAAGCTTTCTTT; j_call: TRBJ1-1; v_call: TRBV25-1; d_call: .; clone_size: once
cdr3_aa: CAGGLAGPWAAYNEQFF; cdr3_nt: TGTGCAGGGGGACTAGCGGGACCATGGGCGGCCTACAATGAGCAGTTCTTC; j_call: TRBJ2-1; v_call: TRBV28; d_call: TRBD2; clone_size: .
cdr3_aa: CASSFGQGLYGYTF; cdr3_nt: TGTGCCAGCAGTTTTGGGCAGGGCCTCTATGGCTACACCTTC; j_call: TRBJ1-2; v_call: TRBV28; d_call: .; clone_size: .
cdr3_aa: CASTGLANTGELFF; cdr3_nt: TGTGCCAGCACGGGACTAGCGAACACCGGGGAGCTGTTTTTT; j_call: TRBJ2-2; v_call: TRBV2; d_call: TRBD2; clone_size: .
cdr3_aa: CASSPAGDYGYTF; cdr3_nt: TGTGCCAGCAGCCCGGCAGGGGACTATGGCTACACCTTC; j_call: TRBJ1-2; v_call: TRBV5-8; d_call: .; clone_size: .
cdr3_aa: CASSLVPSGGANEQFF; cdr3_nt: TGTGCCAGCAGCTTGGTTCCGAGCGGGGGGGCAAATGAGCAGTTCTTC; j_call: TRBJ2-1; v_call: TRBV7-2; d_call: TRBD2; clone_size: .
cdr3_aa: CASSLAGGNQPQHF; cdr3_nt: TGTGCCAGCAGCTTAGCGGGCGGCAATCAGCCCCAGCATTTT; j_call: TRBJ1-5; v_call: TRBV7-9; d_call: .; clone_size: .
cdr3_aa: CASSPTTRVPYNEQFF; cdr3_nt: TGTGCCAGCAGCCCGACGACTAGAGTGCCCTACAATGAGCAGTTCTTC; j_call: TRBJ2-1; v_call: TRBV6-2/TRBV6-3; d_call: .; clone_size: .
cdr3_aa: CASSQNPAGTENEKLFF; cdr3_nt: TGCGCCAGCAGCCAAAATCCGGCGGGGACAGAAAATGAAAAACTGTTTTTT; j_call: TRBJ1-4; v_call: TRBV4-3; d_call: TRBD1; clone_size: .
cdr3_aa: CASSPGGGPNGYTF; cdr3_nt: TGTGCCAGCAGCCCGGGGGGCGGACCGAATGGCTACACCTTC; j_call: TRBJ1-2; v_call: TRBV7-9; d_call: .; clone_size: .